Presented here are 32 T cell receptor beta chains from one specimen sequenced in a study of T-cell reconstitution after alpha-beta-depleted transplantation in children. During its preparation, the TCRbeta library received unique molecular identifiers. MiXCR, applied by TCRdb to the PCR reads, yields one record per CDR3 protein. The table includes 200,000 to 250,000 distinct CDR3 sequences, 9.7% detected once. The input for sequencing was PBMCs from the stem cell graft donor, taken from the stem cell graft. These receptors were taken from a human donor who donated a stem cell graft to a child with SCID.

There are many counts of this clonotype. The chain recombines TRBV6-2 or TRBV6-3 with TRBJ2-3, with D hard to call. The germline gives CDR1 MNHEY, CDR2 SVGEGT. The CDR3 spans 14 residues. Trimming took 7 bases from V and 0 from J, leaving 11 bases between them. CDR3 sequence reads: CASTRRSSTDTQYF. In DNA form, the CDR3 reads TGTGCCAGCACCCGGCGTAGTAGCACAGATACGCAGTATTTT.

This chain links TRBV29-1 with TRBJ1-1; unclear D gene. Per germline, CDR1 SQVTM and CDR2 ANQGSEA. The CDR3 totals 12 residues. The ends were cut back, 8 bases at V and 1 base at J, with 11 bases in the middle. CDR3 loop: CSYRTGNTEAFF. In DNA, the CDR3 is TGCAGCTATCGGACGGGGAACACTGAAGCTTTCTTT.

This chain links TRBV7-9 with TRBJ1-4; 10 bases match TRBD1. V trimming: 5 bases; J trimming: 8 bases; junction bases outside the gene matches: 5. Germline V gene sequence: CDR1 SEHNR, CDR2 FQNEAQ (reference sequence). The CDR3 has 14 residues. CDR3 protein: CASSVTGGEEKLFF. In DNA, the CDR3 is TGTGCCAGCAGCGTGACAGGGGGCGAAGAAAAACTGTTTTTT.

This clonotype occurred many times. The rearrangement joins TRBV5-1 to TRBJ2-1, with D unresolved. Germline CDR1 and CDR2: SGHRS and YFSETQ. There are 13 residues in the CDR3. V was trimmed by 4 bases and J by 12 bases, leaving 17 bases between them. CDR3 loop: CASSPNGYDAQFF. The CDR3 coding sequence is TGCGCCAGCAGCCCGAACGGGTATGACGCGCAGTTCTTC.

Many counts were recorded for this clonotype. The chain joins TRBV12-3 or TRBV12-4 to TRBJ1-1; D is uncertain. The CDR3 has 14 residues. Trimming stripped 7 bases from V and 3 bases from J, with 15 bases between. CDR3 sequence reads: CASNRVGQYTEAFF. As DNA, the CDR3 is TGTGCCAGCAACAGAGTTGGTCAGTACACTGAAGCTTTCTTT.

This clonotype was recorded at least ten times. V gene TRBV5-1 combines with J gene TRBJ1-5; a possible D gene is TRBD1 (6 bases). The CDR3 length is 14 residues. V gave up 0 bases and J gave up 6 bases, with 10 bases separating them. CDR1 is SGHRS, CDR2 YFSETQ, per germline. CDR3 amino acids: CASSLVEGGQPQHF. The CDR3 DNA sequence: TGCGCCAGCAGCTTGGTGGAGGGGGGTCAGCCCCAGCATTTT.

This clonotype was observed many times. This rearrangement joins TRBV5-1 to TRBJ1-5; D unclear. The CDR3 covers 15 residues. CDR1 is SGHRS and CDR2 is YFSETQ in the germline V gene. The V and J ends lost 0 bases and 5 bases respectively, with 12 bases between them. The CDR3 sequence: CASSLGGRKDQPQHF. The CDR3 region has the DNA TGCGCCAGCAGCTTGGGAGGTAGAAAGGATCAGCCCCAGCATTTT. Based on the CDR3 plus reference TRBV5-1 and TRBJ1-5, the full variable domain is KAGVTQTPRYLIKTRGQQVTLSCSPISGHRSVSWYQQTPGQGLQFLFEYFSETQRNKGNFPGRFSGRQFSNSRSEMNVSTLELGDSALYLCASSLGGRKDQPQHFGDGTRLSIL.

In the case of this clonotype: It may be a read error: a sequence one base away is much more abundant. CDR3 sequence reads: CATSQQYGFLSTDTQYF. DNA of the CDR3: TGCGCCACCAGTCAACAATACGGTTTCCTAAGCACAGATACGCAGTATTTT. This sequence joins TRBV5-1 and TRBJ2-3; D remains unclear. The CDR3 extends over 17 amino acids. Per the germline V gene, CDR1 is SGHRS and CDR2 is YFSETQ. Between the trimmed V and J ends, which lost 9 bases and 0 bases, there was a span of 23 bases.

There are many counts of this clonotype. CDR3 DNA sequence: TGTGCCAGCAGTTTAGACACAGGGGCCAGCGAGCAGTACTTC. Translated: CASSLDTGASEQYF. This chain uses TRBV12-3 or TRBV12-4 with TRBJ2-7, with 7 bases matching TRBD1. This CDR3 has 14 residues. V was clipped by 1 base and J by 6 bases; unmatched bases: 6.

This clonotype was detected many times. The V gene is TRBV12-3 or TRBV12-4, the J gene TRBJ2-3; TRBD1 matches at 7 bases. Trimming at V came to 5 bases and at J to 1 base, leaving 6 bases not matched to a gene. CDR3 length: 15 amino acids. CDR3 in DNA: TGTGCCAGCAGTCCCGGGACAGACCGCACAGATACGCAGTATTTT. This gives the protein CASSPGTDRTDTQYF.

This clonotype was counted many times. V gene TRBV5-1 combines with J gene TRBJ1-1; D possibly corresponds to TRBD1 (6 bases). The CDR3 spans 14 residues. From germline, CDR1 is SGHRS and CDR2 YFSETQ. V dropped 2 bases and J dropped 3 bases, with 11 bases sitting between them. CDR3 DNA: TGCGCCAGCAGCTTTACAGGGTGGGACACTGAAGCTTTCTTT. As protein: CASSFTGWDTEAFF. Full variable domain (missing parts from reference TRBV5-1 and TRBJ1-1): KAGVTQTPRYLIKTRGQQVTLSCSPISGHRSVSWYQQTPGQGLQFLFEYFSETQRNKGNFPGRFSGRQFSNSRSEMNVSTLELGDSALYLCASSFTGWDTEAFFGQGTRLTVV.

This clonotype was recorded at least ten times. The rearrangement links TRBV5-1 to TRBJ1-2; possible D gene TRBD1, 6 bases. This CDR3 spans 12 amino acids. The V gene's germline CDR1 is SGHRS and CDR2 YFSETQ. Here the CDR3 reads CAVPTGAYGYTF. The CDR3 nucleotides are TGCGCAGTTCCGACAGGCGCATATGGCTACACCTTC.

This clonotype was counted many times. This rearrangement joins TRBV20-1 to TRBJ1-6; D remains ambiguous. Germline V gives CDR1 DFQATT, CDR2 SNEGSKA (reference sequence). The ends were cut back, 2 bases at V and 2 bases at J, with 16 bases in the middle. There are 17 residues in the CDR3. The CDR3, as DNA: TGCAGTGCTAGACTCCCGGGCATAGGAACCTATAATTCACCCCTCCACTTT. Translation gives CSARLPGIGTYNSPLHF.

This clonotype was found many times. The CDR3 coding sequence is TGCAGTGCAAAACTAGCGGGGGGGAGCACAGATACGCAGTATTTT. Protein sequence: CSAKLAGGSTDTQYF. This chain joins TRBV20-1 and TRBJ2-3; 13 nucleotides match TRBD2. With V trimmed by 6 bases and J by 0 bases, 3 bases remained unmatched. CDR3 length equals 15 residues. Germline loops: CDR1 DFQATT, CDR2 SNEGSKA (reference sequence).

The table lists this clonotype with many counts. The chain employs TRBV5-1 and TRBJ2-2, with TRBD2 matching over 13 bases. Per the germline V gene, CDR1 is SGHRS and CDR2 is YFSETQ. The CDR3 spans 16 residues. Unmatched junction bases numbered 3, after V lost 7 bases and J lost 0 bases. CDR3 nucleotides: TGCGCCAGCTCGGGACTAGCGGGGTCGAACACCGGGGAGCTGTTTTTT. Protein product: CASSGLAGSNTGELFF.

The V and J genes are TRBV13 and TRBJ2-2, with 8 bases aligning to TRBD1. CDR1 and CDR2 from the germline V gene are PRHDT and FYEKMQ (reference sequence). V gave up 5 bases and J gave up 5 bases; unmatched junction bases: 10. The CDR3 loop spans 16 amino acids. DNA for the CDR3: TGTGCCAGCAGCCCCGGGACAGGAGTAGTGACCGGGGAGCTGTTTTTT. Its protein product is CASSPGTGVVTGELFF.

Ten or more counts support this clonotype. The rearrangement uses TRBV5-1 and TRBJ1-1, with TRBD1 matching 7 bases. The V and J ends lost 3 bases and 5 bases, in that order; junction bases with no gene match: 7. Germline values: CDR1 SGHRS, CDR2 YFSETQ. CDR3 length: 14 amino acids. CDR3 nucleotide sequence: TGCGCCAGCAGCTCACAGGGGTGGGGGACTGAAGCTTTCTTT. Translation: CASSSQGWGTEAFF.

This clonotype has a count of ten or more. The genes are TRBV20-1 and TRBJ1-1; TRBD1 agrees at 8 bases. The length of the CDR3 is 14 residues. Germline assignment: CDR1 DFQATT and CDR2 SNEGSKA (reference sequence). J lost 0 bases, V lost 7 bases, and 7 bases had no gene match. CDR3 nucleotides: TGCAGTGGTGACAGGGGCCCTATGAACACTGAAGCTTTCTTT. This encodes CSGDRGPMNTEAFF.

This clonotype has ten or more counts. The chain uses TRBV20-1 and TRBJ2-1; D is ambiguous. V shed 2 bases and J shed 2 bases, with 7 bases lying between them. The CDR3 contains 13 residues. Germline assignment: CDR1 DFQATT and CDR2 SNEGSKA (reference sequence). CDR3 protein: CSARWATYNEQFF. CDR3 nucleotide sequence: TGCAGTGCTAGATGGGCGACCTACAATGAGCAGTTCTTC.

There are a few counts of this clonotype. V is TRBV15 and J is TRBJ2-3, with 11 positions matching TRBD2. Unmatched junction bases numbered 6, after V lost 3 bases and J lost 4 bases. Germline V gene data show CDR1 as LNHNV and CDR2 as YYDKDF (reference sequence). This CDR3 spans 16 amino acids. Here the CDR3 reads CATSRSGTSGADTQYF. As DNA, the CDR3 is TGTGCCACCAGCAGGTCCGGGACTAGCGGCGCAGATACGCAGTATTTT.

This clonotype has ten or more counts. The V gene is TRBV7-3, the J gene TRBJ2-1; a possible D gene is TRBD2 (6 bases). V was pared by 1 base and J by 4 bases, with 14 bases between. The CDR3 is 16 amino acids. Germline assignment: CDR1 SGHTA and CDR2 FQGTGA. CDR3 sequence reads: CASSLMGGGGYNEQFF. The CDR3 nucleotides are TGTGCCAGCAGCTTAATGGGGGGTGGTGGGTACAATGAGCAGTTCTTC.

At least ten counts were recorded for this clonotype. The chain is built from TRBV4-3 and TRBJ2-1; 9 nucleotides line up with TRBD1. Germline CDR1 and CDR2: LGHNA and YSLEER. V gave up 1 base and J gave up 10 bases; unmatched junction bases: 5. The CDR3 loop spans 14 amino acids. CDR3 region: CASSQGTGAWEQFF. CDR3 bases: TGCGCCAGCAGCCAAGGGACAGGGGCCTGGGAGCAGTTCTTC.

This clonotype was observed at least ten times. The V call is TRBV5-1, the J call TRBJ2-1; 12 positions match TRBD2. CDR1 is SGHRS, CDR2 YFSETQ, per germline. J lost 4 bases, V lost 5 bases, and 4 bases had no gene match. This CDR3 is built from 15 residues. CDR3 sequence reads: CASRSGTSGYNEQFF. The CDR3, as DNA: TGCGCCAGCAGGTCCGGGACTAGCGGGTACAATGAGCAGTTCTTC.

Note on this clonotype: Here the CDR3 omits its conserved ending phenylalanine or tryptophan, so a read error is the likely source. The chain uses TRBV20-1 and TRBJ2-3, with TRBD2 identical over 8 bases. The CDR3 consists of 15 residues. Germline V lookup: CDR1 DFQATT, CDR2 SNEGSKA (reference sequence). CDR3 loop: CSAAPSRGATDSQYS. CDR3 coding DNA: TGCAGTGCGGCCCCCTCGCGGGGGGCCACAGATTCGCAGTATTCT.

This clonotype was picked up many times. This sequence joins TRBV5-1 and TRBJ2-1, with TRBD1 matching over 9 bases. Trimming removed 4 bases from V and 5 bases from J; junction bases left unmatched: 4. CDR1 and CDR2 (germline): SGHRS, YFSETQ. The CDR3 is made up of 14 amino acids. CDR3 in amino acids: CASSPGQGDNEQFF. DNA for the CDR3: TGCGCCAGCAGCCCGGGACAGGGTGACAATGAGCAGTTCTTC.

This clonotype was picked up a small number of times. The CDR3 region has the DNA TGTGCCAGCTCATTGCTTCCGGGACAGGAGGAGAAACTGTTTTTT. This encodes CASSLLPGQEEKLFF. This chain links TRBV18 with TRBJ1-4; 8 bases match TRBD1. Trimming took 5 bases from V and 11 from J; bases not matched to a gene: 13. Germline CDR1 is KGHSH and CDR2 is LQKENI. The CDR3 loop spans 15 amino acids.

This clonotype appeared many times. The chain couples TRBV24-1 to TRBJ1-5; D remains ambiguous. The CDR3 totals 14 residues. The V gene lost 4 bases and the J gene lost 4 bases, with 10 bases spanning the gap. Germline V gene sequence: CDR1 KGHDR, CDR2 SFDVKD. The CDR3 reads CATSDAGPNQPQHF. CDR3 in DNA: TGTGCCACCAGTGACGCCGGTCCGAATCAGCCCCAGCATTTT.

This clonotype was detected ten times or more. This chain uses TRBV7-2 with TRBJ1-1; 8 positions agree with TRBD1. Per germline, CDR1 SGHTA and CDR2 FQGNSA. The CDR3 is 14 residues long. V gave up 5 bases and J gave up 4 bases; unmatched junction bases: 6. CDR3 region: CASSVQGESTEAFF. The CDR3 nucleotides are TGTGCCAGCAGCGTACAGGGGGAGAGCACTGAAGCTTTCTTT.

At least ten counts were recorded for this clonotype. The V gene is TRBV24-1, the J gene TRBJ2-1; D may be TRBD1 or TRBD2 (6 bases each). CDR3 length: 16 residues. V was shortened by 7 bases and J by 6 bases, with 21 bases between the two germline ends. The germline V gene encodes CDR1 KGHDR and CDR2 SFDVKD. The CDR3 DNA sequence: TGTGCCACCAGCGGGGATGAGCCGGGGGCTATCAATGAGCAGTTCTTC. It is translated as CATSGDEPGAINEQFF.

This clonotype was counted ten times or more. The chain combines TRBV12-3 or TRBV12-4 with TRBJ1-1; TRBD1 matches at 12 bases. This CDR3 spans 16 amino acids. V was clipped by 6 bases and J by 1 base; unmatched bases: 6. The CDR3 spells CASSRDRGRANTEAFF. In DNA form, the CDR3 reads TGTGCCAGCAGCAGGGACAGGGGGCGGGCGAACACTGAAGCTTTCTTT.

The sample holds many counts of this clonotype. The CDR3 nucleotides are TGTGCCAGCAGACCAGGGACAGGGAGGAACACTGAAGCTTTCTTT. Protein sequence: CASRPGTGRNTEAFF. The chain combines TRBV12-3 or TRBV12-4 with TRBJ1-1, with 9 nucleotides matching TRBD1. Trimming removed 6 bases from V and 1 base from J; junction bases left unmatched: 6. This CDR3 has 15 amino acids.

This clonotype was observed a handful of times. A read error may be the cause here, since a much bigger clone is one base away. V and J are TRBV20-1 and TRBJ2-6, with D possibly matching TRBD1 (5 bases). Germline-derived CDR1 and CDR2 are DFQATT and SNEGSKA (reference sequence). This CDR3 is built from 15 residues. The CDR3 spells CCARDQGSGANVLTF. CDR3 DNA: TGCTGTGCTAGAGATCAGGGTTCTGGGGCCAACGTCCTGACTTTC.